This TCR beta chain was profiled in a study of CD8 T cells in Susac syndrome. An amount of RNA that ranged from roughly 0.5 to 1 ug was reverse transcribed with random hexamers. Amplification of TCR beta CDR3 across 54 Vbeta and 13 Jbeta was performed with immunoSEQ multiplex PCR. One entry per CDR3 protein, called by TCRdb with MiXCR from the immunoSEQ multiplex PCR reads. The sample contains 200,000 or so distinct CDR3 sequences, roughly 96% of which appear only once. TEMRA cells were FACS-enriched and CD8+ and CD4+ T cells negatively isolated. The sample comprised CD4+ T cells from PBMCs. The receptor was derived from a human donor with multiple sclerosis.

The CDR3 sequence: CASSLTGSGQPQHF. In nucleotides, the CDR3 is TGTGCCAGCAGTTTGACAGGGTCGGGGCAGCCCCAGCATTTT. The genes are TRBV12-3 or TRBV12-4 and TRBJ1-5; 7 bases line up with TRBD1. V lost 3 bases to trimming and J lost 7 bases; unmatched junction nucleotides: 6. The CDR3 runs 14 residues.